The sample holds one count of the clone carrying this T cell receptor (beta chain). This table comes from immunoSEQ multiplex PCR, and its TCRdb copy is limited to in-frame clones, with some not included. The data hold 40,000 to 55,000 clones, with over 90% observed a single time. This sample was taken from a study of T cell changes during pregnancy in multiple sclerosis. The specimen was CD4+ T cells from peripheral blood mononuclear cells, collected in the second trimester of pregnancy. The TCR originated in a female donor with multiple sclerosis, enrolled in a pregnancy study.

Here the CDR3 reads CASSLEPSTDTQYF. CDR3 nucleotides: TGCGCCAGCAGCTTGGAGCCAAGCACAGATACGCAGTATTTT. The chain has TRBV5-1 and TRBJ2-3; D is unclear. The CDR3 is made up of 14 amino acids. Per the germline V gene, CDR1 is SGHRS and CDR2 is YFSETQ. Trimming removed 0 bases at V and 0 bases at J, with 5 bases between.